This is a list of T cell receptor beta chains from one sample in a study of blood T cell repertoires in COVID-19. Method: immunoSEQ multiplex PCR; TCRdb's copy keeps in-frame clones and lacks some. The repertoire consists of roughly 97,000 clones, with 75% to 90% occurring once and the leading ten covering about 27%. Sequenced material: peripheral blood. Every receptor here comes from a man between 60 and 75 years old with acute or convalescent COVID-19. Both conserved end residues are part of each CDR3. The D gene is left open where the match is weak. Not all rows give a size; the values are once, few, many and, for expanded clones, a class.

cdr3_length clone_size d_call j_call v_call cdr3_nt cdr3_aa
15 NA TRBD1 TRBJ1-1 TRBV27 TGTGCCAGCAGGCAAAGGACAGGCCCGAACACTGAAGCTTTCTTT CASRQRTGPNTEAFF
14 NA NA TRBJ2-4 TRBV4-1 TGCGCCAGCAGCCAACTACAGGGCCAAAACATTCAGTACTTC CASSQLQGQNIQYF
12 NA NA TRBJ2-5 TRBV7-8 TGTGCCAGCAGCCGGACAAAAGAGACCCAGTACTTC CASSRTKETQYF
15 NA NA TRBJ1-2 TRBV18 TGTGCAACCAACACCGGCAGGGGAAGTGACTATGGCTACACCTTC CATNTGRGSDYGYTF
14 NA NA TRBJ2-3 TRBV9 TGTGCCAGCAGCGTAGTATCTGGGCAGGGGTTACAGTATTTT CASSVVSGQGLQYF
16 NA TRBD2 TRBJ2-7 TRBV5-5 TGTGCCAGCAGCTTGTACCCCCCGGGAGGGTCCTACGAGCAGTACTTC CASSLYPPGGSYEQYF
13 NA NA TRBJ2-7 TRBV28 TGTGCCAGCAGTAACTCACCTTCCTACGAGCAGTACTTC CASSNSPSYEQYF
14 NA TRBD1 TRBJ1-5 TRBV20-1 TGCAGTGCTAGTCTCGGGACAGGGAATCAGCCCCAGCATTTT CSASLGTGNQPQHF
17 few NA TRBJ2-2 TRBV19 TGTGCCAGTAGCATCTCAGTATTTCGGGCGAACACCGGGGAGCTGTTTTTT CASSISVFRANTGELFF
18 NA TRBD2 TRBJ2-1 TRBV19 TGTGCCAGTAGCAAAATGTCCGGGACTAGCGGAGGATACAATGAGCAGTTCTTC CASSKMSGTSGGYNEQFF
16 NA NA TRBJ1-1 TRBV5-1 TGCGCCAGCAGCTTGGGCCCCTCGGAGTTGAACACTGAAGCTTTCTTT CASSLGPSELNTEAFF
12 NA NA TRBJ2-3 TRBV24-1 TGTGCCACCAGTGATGGCAGTGGTACGCAGTATTTT CATSDGSGTQYF
13 NA TRBD2 TRBJ2-1 TRBV3-1/TRBV3-2 TGTGCCAGCCTCCTTAGCGGGAAAAATGAGCAGTTCTTC CASLLSGKNEQFF
15 NA TRBD2 TRBJ2-7 TRBV3-1/TRBV3-2 TGTGCCAGCAGCCAAACGGGACTAGCGGCCTACGAGCAGTACTTC CASSQTGLAAYEQYF
13 few NA TRBJ1-1 TRBV29-1 TGCAGCGTGGGGTGGCCGGGAGGGACTGAAGCTTTCTTT CSVGWPGGTEAFF
14 NA TRBD1 TRBJ1-5 TRBV27 TGTGCCAGCAGTAGGGACAGGGTCGATCAGCCCCAGCATTTT CASSRDRVDQPQHF
15 NA NA TRBJ1-5 TRBV7-2 TGTGCCAGCAGCTTAGAATGGGCAGGGAATCAGCCCCAGCATTTT CASSLEWAGNQPQHF
17 few TRBD1 TRBJ1-3 TRBV5-1 TGCGCCAGCAGCTCAGGGACAGGCCTCAGCTCTGGAAACACCATATATTTT CASSSGTGLSSGNTIYF
14 NA NA TRBJ2-5 TRBV18 TGTGCCAGCTCACCGAGAATAAATCAAGAGACCCAGTACTTC CASSPRINQETQYF
17 few TRBD2 TRBJ2-3 TRBV29-1 TGCAGCGCCGCCGGGTGGGGTGCGGGAGCTCGCACAGATACGCAGTATTTT CSAAGWGAGARTDTQYF
13 NA TRBD1 TRBJ1-5 TRBV19 TGTGCCAGTAGTATCCAGGGGGGCCAGCCCCAGCATTTT CASSIQGGQPQHF
13 once NA TRBJ1-2 TRBV20-1 TGCAGTGCTAGTTGGTCGCGGCGGTATGGCTACACCTTC CSASWSRRYGYTF
15 NA TRBD1 TRBJ1-2 TRBV7-8 TGTGCCAGCAGCCAACAGGGGCGGGGTAACTATGGCTACACCTTC CASSQQGRGNYGYTF